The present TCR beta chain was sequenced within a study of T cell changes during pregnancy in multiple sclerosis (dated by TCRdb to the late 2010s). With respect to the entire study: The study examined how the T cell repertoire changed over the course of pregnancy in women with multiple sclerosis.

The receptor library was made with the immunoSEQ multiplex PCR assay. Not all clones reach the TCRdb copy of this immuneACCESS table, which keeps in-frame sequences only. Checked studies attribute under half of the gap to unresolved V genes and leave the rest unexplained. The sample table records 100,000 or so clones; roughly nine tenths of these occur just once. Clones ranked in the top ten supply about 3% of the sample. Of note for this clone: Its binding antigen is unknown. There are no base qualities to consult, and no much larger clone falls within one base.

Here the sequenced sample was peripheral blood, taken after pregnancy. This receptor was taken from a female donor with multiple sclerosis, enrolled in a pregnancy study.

The DNA reads TGCGCCAGCAGCTCCCACACCTCATATGGCTACACCTTC. It translates to CASSSHTSYGYTF. The rearranged chain carries TRBV5-1 and TRBJ1-2; no confident D gene assignment can be made. The CDR3, cysteine through phenylalanine, is 13 amino acids long. Only CDR3 DNA is held: 39 bases, read in frame from base 1. CDR1 SGHRS and CDR2 YFSETQ are derived from the germline V gene. V is reduced by 3 bases and J by 5 bases, leaving a spacing of 11 bases between them.